This T cell receptor (beta chain) was captured in a study of CXCR3-negative and CXCR3-positive naive CD8 T cells. UMI-labeled 5' RACE TRB cDNA libraries were prepared from the cells. TCRdb processed the 5' RACE reads again and assigns one entry to each CDR3 protein, with no DNA. This sample's clone table lists 50,000 to 70,000 distinct CDR3 sequences. Details on this clonotype: As yet, its antigen is unknown.

The germline V gene encodes CDR1 SEHNR and CDR2 FQNEAQ (reference sequence). This CDR3 has 12 residues. Notes on the study in general: The study found comparably high diversity in both naive subsets and much lower diversity in memory CD8+ cells. Researchers reported similar TRBV-TRBJ usage in naive CXCR3-negative and CXCR3-positive cells, though memory differed. TRB CDR3 hydrophobicity was greater in CXCR3-positive naive cells than in CXCR3-negative naive cells.

This TCR was recovered from a human donor in good health. Some clones in this sample may be carry-over from other donors' samples. Sequencing was carried out using naive CXCR3+ CD8+ T cells from blood. The subset denotes: CD45RO-CCR7+CD27+CD95- naive CD8+ T cells expressing CXCR3 (TNR3+). V and J are TRBV7-9 and TRBJ2-1. The CDR3 is CASSPSGTQQFF.